The 7 T cell receptor beta chains listed next were all sequenced from one sample in a study of T cells in Graves' hyperthyroidism and ophthalmopathy. Researchers amplified the TCR beta CDR3 regions from RNA transcripts. A first-round RT-PCR of the TCR CDR3 used the HTBI primer set. TCRdb itself ran the multiplex PCR reads through MiXCR, one entry per CDR3 protein. Among approximately 600,000 distinct CDR3 sequences listed, about 15% were seen once. Material: blood. The receptor set was obtained from a woman aged 25 to 39 with Graves' hyperthyroidism that later progressed to Graves' ophthalmopathy.

This clonotype was seen ten or more times. V usage is TRBV18 and J usage is TRBJ1-1, with no clear D. Germline CDR1 is KGHSH and CDR2 is LQKENI. The CDR3 covers 11 residues. Trimming left V 4 bases short and J 3 bases short, with 3 bases between. In DNA, the CDR3 is TGTGCCAGCTCACAGGACACTGAAGCTTTCTTT. Translating gives CASSQDTEAFF.

In nucleotides, the CDR3 is TGTGCCAGCAGCCACGGACCGGGACAGGGAGATCCCGGGGAGCTGTTTTTT. Translation: CASSHGPGQGDPGELFF. The chain uses TRBV7-2 and TRBJ2-2, with 9 bases that match TRBD1. Germline V gives CDR1 SGHTA, CDR2 FQGNSA. The trim removed 5 bases at V and 6 bases at J, leaving 13 bases unmatched. The length of the CDR3 is 17 residues.

This clonotype was observed at least ten times. The chain is built from TRBV28 and TRBJ2-1; 11 positions match TRBD2. V shed 3 bases, J shed 8 bases, and the junction held 6 bases outside the gene matches. CDR3 length: 15 residues. Germline V gene data show CDR1 as MDHEN and CDR2 as SYDVKM. The CDR3 here is CASSLWVAGGHEQFF. The CDR3 region has the DNA TGTGCCAGCAGTTTGTGGGTAGCGGGAGGGCATGAGCAGTTCTTC.

The sample holds many counts of this clonotype. The J gene is TRBJ1-1, the V gene TRBV7-2; tentatively, D is TRBD1 (6 bases). The CDR3 is 16 amino acids. Looked up from germline, CDR1 is SGHTA and CDR2 is FQGNSA. The V end was cut by 6 bases, the J end by 3 bases, with 20 bases between. The CDR3 region is CASRTAWGQGDTEAFF. The DNA for the CDR3 is TGTGCCAGCAGAACCGCCTGGGGACAAGGCGACACTGAAGCTTTCTTT.

This clonotype appeared many times. The rearrangement uses TRBV6-1 and TRBJ1-2; D unresolved. This CDR3 spans 14 amino acids. CDR1 is MNHNS, CDR2 SASEGT, per germline. V lost 8 bases and J lost 2, with 15 bases in between. The CDR3 DNA reads as TGTGCCAGCGGCTTCGGGGTTCGAAACTATGGCTACACCTTC. Its protein product is CASGFGVRNYGYTF.

Many counts were recorded for this clonotype. The rearrangement joins TRBV19 to TRBJ2-2, with 7 bases aligning to TRBD1. V shed 11 bases and J 1 base; nucleotides not matched to a gene: 4. The germline gives CDR1 LNHDA, CDR2 SQIVND (reference sequence). This CDR3 is built from 13 residues. The CDR3 region is CAGGQENTGELFF. DNA for the CDR3: TGTGCCGGCGGACAGGAGAACACCGGGGAGCTGTTTTTT.

The chain combines TRBV9 with TRBJ1-3, with no clear D. V lost 3 bases and J lost 1, with 8 bases in between. Germline V CDR1 and CDR2: SGDLS, YYNGEE. There are 14 residues in the CDR3. CDR3 region: CASSARNSGNTIYF. CDR3 sequence (DNA): TGTGCCAGCAGCGCCAGGAATTCTGGAAACACCATATATTTT. The full variable domain, rest sourced from reference TRBV9 and TRBJ1-3, is DSGVTQTPKHLITATGQRVTLRCSPRSGDLSVYWYQQSLDQGLQFLIQYYNGEERAKGNILERFSAQQFPDLHSELNLSSLELGDSALYFCASSARNSGNTIYFGEGSWLTVV.